This T cell receptor beta chain was documented in a study of untreated major depressive disorder. For this clone: The antigen remains undetermined.

Points from the study as a whole: Compared with controls, depressed patients showed more TRBV05-01 (Vbeta 5.1) usage in CD4+ T cells.

Patients had DSM-IV major depressive disorder with a Hamilton Depression score of at least 18. CDR1 and CDR2 (germline): LGHNA, YSLEER. The CDR3 consists of 14 residues. V was clipped by 6 bases and J by 0 bases, with 8 bases between them. The repertoire was sequenced with immunoSEQ multiplex PCR; TCRdb's copy has only in-frame clones and lacks some. Of more than 25,000 clones in the sample, approximately 91% were seen once. This clonotype was obtained from a woman under 40 with major depressive disorder. The genes are TRBV4-3 and TRBJ2-2; D may be TRBD1 (5 bases). Input material: CD4+ T cells from PBMCs. This CDR3 reads CASRTAPNTGELFF. For the CDR3, the DNA is TGCGCCAGCAGGACAGCACCGAACACCGGGGAGCTGTTTTTT.